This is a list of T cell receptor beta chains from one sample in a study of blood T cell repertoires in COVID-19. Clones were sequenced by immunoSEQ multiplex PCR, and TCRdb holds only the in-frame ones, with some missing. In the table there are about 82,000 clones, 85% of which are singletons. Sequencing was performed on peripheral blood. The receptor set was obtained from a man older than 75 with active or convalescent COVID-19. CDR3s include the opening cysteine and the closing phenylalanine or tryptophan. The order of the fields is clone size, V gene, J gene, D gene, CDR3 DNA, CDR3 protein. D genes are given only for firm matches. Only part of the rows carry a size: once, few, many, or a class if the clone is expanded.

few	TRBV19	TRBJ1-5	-	TGTGCCAGTAGTATCGGGCAGGGCAGGGCTGGCAATCAGCCCCAGCATTTT	CASSIGQGRAGNQPQHF
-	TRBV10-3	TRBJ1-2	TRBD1	TGTGCCATCAGACTGCCAGGGGGAATGAGTGGCTACACCTTC	CAIRLPGGMSGYTF
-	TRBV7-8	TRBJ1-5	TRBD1	TGTGCCAGCAGCCGAAGACAGGGTATGGGTCAGCCCCAGCATTTT	CASSRRQGMGQPQHF
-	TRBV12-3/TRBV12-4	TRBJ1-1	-	TGTGCCAGCACCCTTGACAGTCCTGAAGCTTTCTTT	CASTLDSPEAFF
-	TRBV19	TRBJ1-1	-	TGTGCCAGTAAGGAGCGTGTAACGGACACTGAAGCTTTCTTT	CASKERVTDTEAFF
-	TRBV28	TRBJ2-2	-	TGTGCCAGCCTTGGGGCGGGGGCACGAAACACCGGGGAGCTGTTTTTT	CASLGAGARNTGELFF
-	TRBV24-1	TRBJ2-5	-	TGTGCCACCAGTGACAGGCAGACCCAGTACTTC	CATSDRQTQYF
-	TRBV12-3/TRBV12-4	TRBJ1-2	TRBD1	TGTGCCAGCAGCCTCGACAGGGACAATGGCTACACCTTC	CASSLDRDNGYTF
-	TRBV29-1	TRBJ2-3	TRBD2	TGCAGCGTTACCGGCGGGGGGGAACATACGCAGTATTTT	CSVTGGGEHTQYF
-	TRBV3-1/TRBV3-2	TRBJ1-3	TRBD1	TGTGCCAGCAGCCAAGATCGGACAGGGAGAAACACCATATATTTT	CASSQDRTGRNTIYF
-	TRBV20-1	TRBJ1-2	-	TGCAGTGCTAGTCTGGGGCTGCACACCTTC	CSASLGLHTF
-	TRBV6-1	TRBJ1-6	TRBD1	TGTGCCAGCTGTGAAAGGGGACAGGGGGGGGATTCACCCCTCCACTTT	CASCERGQGGDSPLHF
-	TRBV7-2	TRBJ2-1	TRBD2	TGTGCCAGCAGCTTATTCCCCGGGACTAGCTCCTACAATGAGCAGTTCTTC	CASSLFPGTSSYNEQFF
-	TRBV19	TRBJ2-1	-	TGTGCCAGTAGTTCGCTGGGGCAGGGGAACAATGAGCAGTTCTTC	CASSSLGQGNNEQFF
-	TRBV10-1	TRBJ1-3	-	TGCGCCAGCAGTTGGGGCCGGCCCCTTGGAAACACCATATATTTT	CASSWGRPLGNTIYF
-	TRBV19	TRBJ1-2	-	TGTGCCAGTAGTATGTCAGGGGTCAACTATGGCTACACCTTC	CASSMSGVNYGYTF
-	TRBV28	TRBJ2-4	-	TGTGCCAGCAGGGACTGGCTCAACATTCAGTACTTC	CASRDWLNIQYF
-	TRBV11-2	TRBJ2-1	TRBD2	TGTGCCAGCAGCTTAGTCCTAGCGGGGGGGCCTTTCTTC	CASSLVLAGGPFF
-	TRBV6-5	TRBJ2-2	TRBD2	TGTGCCAGCAGTTGGAGTAGCGGGAGCTCCGGGGAGCTGTTTTTT	CASSWSSGSSGELFF
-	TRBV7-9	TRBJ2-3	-	TGTGCCAGCAGCTTACGGGGTGGTACGCAGTATTTT	CASSLRGGTQYF
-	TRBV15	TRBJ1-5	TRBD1	TGTGCCACCAGCAGAGATCGAGGGGGCGGGCTCGGCAATCAGCCCCAGCATTTT	CATSRDRGGGLGNQPQHF
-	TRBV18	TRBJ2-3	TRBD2	TGTGCCAGCTCACAACAGACTAGCGGGACATCAGATACGCAGTATTTT	CASSQQTSGTSDTQYF
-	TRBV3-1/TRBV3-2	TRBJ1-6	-	TGTGCCAGCAGCCCCGGTAGTAGGGGAAATAATTCACCCCTCCACTTT	CASSPGSRGNNSPLHF
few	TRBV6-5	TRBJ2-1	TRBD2	TGTGCCAGCAGACTAGCGGGGGAACTCGACAATGAGCAGTTCTTC	CASRLAGELDNEQFF
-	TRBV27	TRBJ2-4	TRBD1	TGTGCCAGCAGTTTCAAGGGGGCCGGGAACATTCAGTACTTC	CASSFKGAGNIQYF
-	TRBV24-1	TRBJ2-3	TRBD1	TGTGCCACCAGTGATTCGACAGGGCGCACAGATACGCAGTATTTT	CATSDSTGRTDTQYF
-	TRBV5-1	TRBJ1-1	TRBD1	TGCGCCAGCAGCTTGGAGGGGACAGGGACGGGCACTGAAGCTTTCTTT	CASSLEGTGTGTEAFF
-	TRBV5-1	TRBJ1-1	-	TGCGCCAGCAGCTGGCGGGGGGACACTGAAGCTTTCTTT	CASSWRGDTEAFF
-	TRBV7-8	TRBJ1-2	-	TGTGCCAGCAGCTTAGGGCCAGGGGACTATGGCTACACCTTC	CASSLGPGDYGYTF
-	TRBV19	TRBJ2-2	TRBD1	TGTGCCAGTAGTAAGACAGGGGGGCGTCGGACCGGGGAGCTGTTTTTT	CASSKTGGRRTGELFF
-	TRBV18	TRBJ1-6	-	TGTGCCAGCTCACCTCTCGCGGCAGCTGACTATCTTCACTTT	CASSPLAAADYLHF
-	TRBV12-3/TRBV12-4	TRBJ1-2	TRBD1	TGTGCCAGCAGCCGAACGGGACAGTATGGCTACACCTTC	CASSRTGQYGYTF
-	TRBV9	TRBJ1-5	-	TGTGCCAGCAGCGGGGGGACTGGGAACAATCAGCCCCAGCATTTT	CASSGGTGNNQPQHF
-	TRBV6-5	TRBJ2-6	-	TGTGCCGGCGCCGGGGGGCTTGGGGCCAACGTCCTGACTTTC	CAGAGGLGANVLTF
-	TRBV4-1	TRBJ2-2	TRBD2	TGCGCCAGCAGCCTCCGGGAGGCGAACACCGGGGAGCTGTTTTTT	CASSLREANTGELFF
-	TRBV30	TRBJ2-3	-	TGTGCCTGGAGTAGCGGGAGCACAGATACGCAGTATTTT	CAWSSGSTDTQYF
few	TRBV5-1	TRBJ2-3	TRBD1	TGCGCCAGCAGCTTAACCGGGACAGGGGGAAGCGATACGCAGTATTTT	CASSLTGTGGSDTQYF
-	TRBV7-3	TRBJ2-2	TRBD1	TGTGCCAGCAGCCAAACAGGGGCGAACACCGGGGAGCTGTTTTTT	CASSQTGANTGELFF
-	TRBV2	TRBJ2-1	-	TGTGCCAGCACCACAATCCCGACTCCAAGGAGCTCCTACAATGAGCAGTTCTTC	CASTTIPTPRSSYNEQFF